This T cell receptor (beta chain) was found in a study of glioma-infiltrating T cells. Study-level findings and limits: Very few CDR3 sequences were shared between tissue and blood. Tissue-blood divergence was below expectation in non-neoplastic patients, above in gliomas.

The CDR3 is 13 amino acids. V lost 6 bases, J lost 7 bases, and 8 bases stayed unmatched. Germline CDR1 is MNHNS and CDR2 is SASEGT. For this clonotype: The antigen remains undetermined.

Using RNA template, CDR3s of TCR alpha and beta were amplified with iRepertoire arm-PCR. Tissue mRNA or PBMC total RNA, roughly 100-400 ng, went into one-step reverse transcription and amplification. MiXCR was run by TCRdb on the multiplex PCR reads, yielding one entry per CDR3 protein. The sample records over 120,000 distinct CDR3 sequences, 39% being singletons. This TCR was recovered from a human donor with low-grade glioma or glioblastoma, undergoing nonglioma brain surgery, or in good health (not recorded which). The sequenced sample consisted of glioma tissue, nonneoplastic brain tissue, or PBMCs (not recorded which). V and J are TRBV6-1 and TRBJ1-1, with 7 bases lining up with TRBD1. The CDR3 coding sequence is TGTGCCAGCAGGAGACAGGGACGGAGTGAAGCTTTCTTT. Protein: CASRRQGRSEAFF.